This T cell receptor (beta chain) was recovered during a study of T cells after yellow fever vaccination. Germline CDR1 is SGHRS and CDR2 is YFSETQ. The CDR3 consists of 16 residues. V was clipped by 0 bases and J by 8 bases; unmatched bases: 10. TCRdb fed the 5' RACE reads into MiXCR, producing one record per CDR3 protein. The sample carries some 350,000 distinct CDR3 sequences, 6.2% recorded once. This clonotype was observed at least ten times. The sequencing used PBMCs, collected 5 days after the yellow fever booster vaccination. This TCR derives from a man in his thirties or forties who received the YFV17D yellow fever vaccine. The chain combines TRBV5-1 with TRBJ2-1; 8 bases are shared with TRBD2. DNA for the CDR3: TGCGCCAGCAGCTTGGTGTTTGGGACTAGTGCCGATGAGCAGTTCTTC. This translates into CASSLVFGTSADEQFF.